This T cell receptor (beta chain) was profiled in a study of T cells and Merkel cell carcinoma outcomes. Regarding this clone: Its antigen is unidentified.

The study's findings and limits: Merkel cell carcinoma outcomes were reportedly predicted by repertoire and T-cell density.

Germline CDR1 and CDR2: SGHVS and FNYEAQ. The CDR3 length is 14 residues. V shed 1 base, J shed 5 bases, and the junction held 1 base outside the gene matches. Sequencing was performed with immunoSEQ multiplex PCR; in TCRdb, only in-frame clones are kept and a portion is missing. Altogether about 2,100 clones are present, 92% being singletons, with the ten largest covering less than 2%. The V call is TRBV7-6, the J call TRBJ2-2; 7 nucleotides line up with TRBD2. Sequencing was done on a sample of tumor tissue from Merkel cell carcinoma. This receptor was taken from a human donor with Merkel cell carcinoma. The CDR3 nucleotides read TGTGCCAGCAGCTTAGGGGGAGGGACCGGGGAGCTGTTTTTT. This translates into CASSLGGGTGELFF. Together with reference TRBV7-6 and TRBJ2-2, the CDR3 gives the full variable domain: GAGVSQSPRYKVTKRGQDVALRCDPISGHVSLYWYRQALGQGPEFLTYFNYEAQQDKSGLPNDRFSAERPEGSISTLTIQRTEQRDSAMYRCASSLGGGTGELFFGEGSRLTVL.